Listed below are T cell receptor beta chains from one sample, sequenced in a study of blood T cell repertoires in COVID-19. Sequenced by immunoSEQ multiplex PCR; TCRdb stores in-frame clones only, minus some. The repertoire holds approximately 210,000 clones, with around 81% as singletons. The sequencing input was PBMCs or T cells enriched from blood (not recorded which). These receptors were taken from a woman in her forties or fifties with acute COVID-19. CDR3s include the opening cysteine and the closing phenylalanine or tryptophan. Fields, in order: clone size, J gene, D gene, V gene, CDR3 protein, CDR3 DNA. D genes are given only for firm matches. Not every row has a clone size; where given, it reads once, few, many or a size class.

NA,TRBJ2-3,NA,TRBV27,CASSPMDFTDTQYF,TGTGCCAGCAGTCCAATGGACTTCACAGATACGCAGTATTTT
NA,TRBJ2-5,NA,TRBV10-2,CASSEGPLGETQYF,TGCGCCAGCAGTGAGGGCCCCCTCGGGGAGACCCAGTACTTC
NA,TRBJ2-7,TRBD2,TRBV3-1/TRBV3-2,CASSPIYRASGGYEQYF,TGTGCCAGCAGCCCGATTTACAGGGCTAGCGGGGGGTACGAGCAGTACTTC
many,TRBJ1-2,TRBD1,TRBV29-1,CSVAGTGPGYTF,TGCAGCGTTGCAGGGACAGGGCCTGGCTACACCTTC
few,TRBJ1-2,NA,TRBV12-3/TRBV12-4,CASSFSRNYGYTF,TGTGCCAGCAGTTTTAGCCGGAACTATGGCTACACCTTC
NA,TRBJ1-1,NA,TRBV29-1,CSVEKGRNTEAFF,TGCAGCGTTGAAAAAGGGAGAAACACTGAAGCTTTCTTT
NA,TRBJ1-1,TRBD1,TRBV28,CASSPSGTGSGEAFF,TGTGCCAGCAGTCCCTCCGGGACAGGGTCCGGTGAAGCTTTCTTT
few,TRBJ1-2,NA,TRBV3-1/TRBV3-2,CASRVRESYTF,TGTGCCAGCAGAGTCCGGGAAAGCTACACCTTC
few,TRBJ2-3,NA,TRBV7-2,CASSLASADTQYF,TGTGCCAGCAGCTTAGCGTCGGCAGATACGCAGTATTTT
once,TRBJ1-5,TRBD1,TRBV7-2,CASSFGDRAYQPQHF,TGTGCCAGCAGCTTCGGGGACAGGGCCTATCAGCCCCAGCATTTT
NA,TRBJ2-1,TRBD1,TRBV18,CASSTRQGIGYNEQFF,TGTGCCAGCTCAACTAGACAGGGCATCGGGTACAATGAGCAGTTCTTC
NA,TRBJ1-2,NA,TRBV6-5,CASSYSPGKSGYTF,TGTGCCAGCAGTTACTCGCCAGGGAAGTCTGGCTACACCTTC
NA,TRBJ1-4,NA,TRBV19,CASSIQGGKLFF,TGTGCCAGTAGTATACAGGGAGGAAAACTGTTTTTT
NA,TRBJ1-3,NA,TRBV5-1,CASSPAGTFGGNTIYF,TGCGCCAGCAGCCCCGCTGGGACTTTCGGCGGAAACACCATATATTTT
NA,TRBJ2-1,NA,TRBV12-3/TRBV12-4,CASIPHTNNEQFF,TGTGCCAGCATCCCTCACACAAACAATGAGCAGTTCTTC
NA,TRBJ1-2,TRBD1,TRBV25-1,CASSEISQGAQSYGYTF,TGTGCCAGCAGTGAAATTTCGCAGGGGGCTCAATCCTATGGCTACACCTTC
NA,TRBJ1-2,NA,TRBV19,CASRAQGGYGYTF,TGTGCCAGTAGGGCACAGGGTGGCTATGGCTACACCTTC
once,TRBJ2-3,NA,TRBV9,CASSAGRHPGDSTDTQYF,TGTGCCAGCAGCGCCGGTCGGCACCCCGGGGATAGCACAGATACGCAGTATTTT
NA,TRBJ2-2,TRBD1,TRBV4-1,CASRPDRVWTGELFF,TGCGCCAGCAGGCCGGACAGGGTGTGGACCGGGGAGCTGTTTTTT
NA,TRBJ1-4,NA,TRBV18,CASAAGANEKLFF,TGTGCCAGCGCCGCGGGGGCTAATGAAAAACTGTTTTTT
NA,TRBJ2-1,NA,TRBV5-1,CASSLGGGPDEQFF,TGCGCCAGCAGCTTAGGGGGAGGGCCTGATGAGCAGTTCTTC
NA,TRBJ2-1,NA,TRBV6-1,CASSEYQYNEQFF,TGTGCCAGCAGTGAATACCAGTACAATGAGCAGTTCTTC
NA,TRBJ1-1,NA,TRBV12-3/TRBV12-4,CASSTQGWTEAFF,TGTGCCAGCAGTACTCAGGGGTGGACTGAAGCTTTCTTT